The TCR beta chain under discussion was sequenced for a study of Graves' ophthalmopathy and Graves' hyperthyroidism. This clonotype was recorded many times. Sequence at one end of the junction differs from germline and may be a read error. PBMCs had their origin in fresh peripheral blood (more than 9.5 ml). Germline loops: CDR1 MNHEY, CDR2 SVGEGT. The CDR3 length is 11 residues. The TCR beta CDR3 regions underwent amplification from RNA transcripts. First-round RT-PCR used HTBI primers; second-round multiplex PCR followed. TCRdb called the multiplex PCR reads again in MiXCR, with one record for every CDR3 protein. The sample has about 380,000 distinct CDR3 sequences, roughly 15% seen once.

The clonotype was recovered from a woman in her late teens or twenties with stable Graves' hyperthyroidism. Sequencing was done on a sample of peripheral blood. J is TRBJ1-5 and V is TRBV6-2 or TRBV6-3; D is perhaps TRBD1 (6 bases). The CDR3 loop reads CASITGTSEIF. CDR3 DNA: TGTGCCAGCATAACCGGGACATCGGAAATATTT.